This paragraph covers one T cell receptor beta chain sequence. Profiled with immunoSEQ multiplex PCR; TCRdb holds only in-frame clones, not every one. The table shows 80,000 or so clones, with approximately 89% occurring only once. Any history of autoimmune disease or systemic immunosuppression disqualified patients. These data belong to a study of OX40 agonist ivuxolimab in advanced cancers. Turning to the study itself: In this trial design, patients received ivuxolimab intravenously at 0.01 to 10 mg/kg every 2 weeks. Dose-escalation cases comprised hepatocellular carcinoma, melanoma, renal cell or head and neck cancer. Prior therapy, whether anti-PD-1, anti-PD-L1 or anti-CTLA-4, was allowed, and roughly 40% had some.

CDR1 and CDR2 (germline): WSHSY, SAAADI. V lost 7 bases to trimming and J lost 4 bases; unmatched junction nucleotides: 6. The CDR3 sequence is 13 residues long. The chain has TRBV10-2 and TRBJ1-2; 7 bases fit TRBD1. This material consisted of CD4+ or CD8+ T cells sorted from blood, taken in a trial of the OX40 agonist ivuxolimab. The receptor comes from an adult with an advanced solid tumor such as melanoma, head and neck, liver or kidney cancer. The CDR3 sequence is CASKDRSPYGYTF. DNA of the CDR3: TGCGCCAGCAAGGACAGGAGCCCCTATGGCTACACCTTC.